This T cell receptor beta chain was obtained from a study of beta chain features in type 1 diabetes. For the study at large: Sorted cells examined across all samples numbered around 99,000,000.

Sequenced material consisted of expressed TCRB transcripts (all of the isolated RNA was reverse transcribed). TCRdb's copy holds only in-frame clones and misses some; the assay was immunoSEQ multiplex PCR. The repertoire includes hundreds of thousands of clones, around 16% of them detected once, and under 0.095% sits in the top ten. The germline V gene has CDR1 SGHTS and CDR2 YDEGEE. J gave up 4 bases and V 3 bases, and 10 bases lay outside the gene matches. This CDR3 spans 16 amino acids. Sequenced sample: naive CD4+ T cells from blood. The sequence came from a man aged 18 to 30 in good health. The gene calls are TRBV5-8 and TRBJ2-4; 7 bases are a match to TRBD1. The DNA for the CDR3 is TGTGCCAGCAGCTCTAACTCCGGGACAGTGAAAAACATTCAGTACTTC. As protein: CASSSNSGTVKNIQYF.